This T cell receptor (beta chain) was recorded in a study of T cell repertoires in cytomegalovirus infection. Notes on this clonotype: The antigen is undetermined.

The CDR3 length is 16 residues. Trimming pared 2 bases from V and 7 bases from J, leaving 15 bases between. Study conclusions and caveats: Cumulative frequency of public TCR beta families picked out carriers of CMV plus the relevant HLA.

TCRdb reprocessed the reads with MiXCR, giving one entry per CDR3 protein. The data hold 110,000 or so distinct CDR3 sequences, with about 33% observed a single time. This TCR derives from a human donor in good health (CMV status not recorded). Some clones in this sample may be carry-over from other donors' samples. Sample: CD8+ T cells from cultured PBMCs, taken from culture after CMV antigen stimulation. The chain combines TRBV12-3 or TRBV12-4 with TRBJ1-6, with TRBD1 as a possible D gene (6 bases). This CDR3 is CASSLRGQGSNSPLHF. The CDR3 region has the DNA TGTGCCAGCAGTTTAAGAGGGCAGGGGTCAAATTCACCCCTCCACTTT.